This entry lists 24 T cell receptor beta chains sequenced from one sample in a study of cytomegalovirus exposure and HLA in healthy donors. PCR amplification relied on 60 Vbeta primers (plus 13 Jbeta primers). TCRdb's copy holds only in-frame clones and misses some; the assay was immunoSEQ multiplex PCR. The table lists 150,000 to 200,000 clones, 70% to 90% of them singletons. The material sequenced was PBMCs. The receptors were sampled from a girl aged 5 to 17 in good health and CMV-seropositive.

This clone was picked up a small number of times. The chain combines TRBV6-1 with TRBJ1-2, with 11 positions matching TRBD1. CDR1 and CDR2 from the germline V gene are MNHNS and SASEGT. J was trimmed by 7 bases and V by 3 bases; bases with no gene match: 7. The CDR3 is made up of 15 amino acids. The CDR3 DNA reads as TGTGCCAGCAGTGAGGACAGGGGGCGTGTGGCTGGCTACACCTTC. This translates into CASSEDRGRVAGYTF.

The chain couples TRBV2 to TRBJ2-7; TRBD2 matches at 16 bases. In germline, CDR1 is SNHLY, CDR2 FYNNEI. CDR3 length: 18 residues. With V trimmed by 5 bases and J by 1 base, 8 bases remained unmatched. DNA of the CDR3: TGTGCCAGCAGTCCCGGGACTAGCGGGGGGGTTTCATCCTACGAGCAGTACTTC. As protein: CASSPGTSGGVSSYEQYF.

The V gene is TRBV9, the J gene TRBJ2-1, with D possibly TRBD2 on 6 matching bases. V lost 0 bases and J 5 bases, leaving 12 bases between the germline ends. CDR3 length: 15 residues. The germline V gene encodes CDR1 SGDLS and CDR2 YYNGEE. CDR3 region: CASSVVQAGDNEQFF. Here the CDR3 DNA reads TGTGCCAGCAGCGTAGTACAAGCGGGCGACAATGAGCAGTTCTTC.

The genes are TRBV6-5 and TRBJ1-1; 9 positions agree with TRBD1. With V trimmed by 6 bases and J by 3 bases, 8 bases remained unmatched. The CDR3 runs to 15 residues. Germline V gene sequence: CDR1 MNHEY, CDR2 SVGAGI. The CDR3 nucleotides read TGTGCCAGCAGCACAGGGGGCGCAGGGGACACTGAAGCTTTCTTT. Protein: CASSTGGAGDTEAFF.

The chain is built from TRBV11-3 and TRBJ1-5; weak D call: TRBD1 (6 bases). Trimming stripped 0 bases from V and 6 bases from J, with 15 bases between. Germline V gene data show CDR1 as SGHNT and CDR2 as YENEEA. This CDR3 has 16 residues. The CDR3 coding sequence is TGTGCCAGCAGCTTAGATTCACCCCGGGGGGCTCAGCCCCAGCATTTT. Translated: CASSLDSPRGAQPQHF.

The chain combines TRBV2 with TRBJ2-7; 7 bases fit TRBD1. V lost 5 bases to trimming and J lost 2 bases; unmatched junction nucleotides: 9. Germline V gene lookup returns CDR1 SNHLY and CDR2 FYNNEI. CDR3 length: 15 residues. The CDR3 sequence is CASSPNRGTAYEQYF. CDR3 nucleotides: TGTGCCAGCAGTCCAAACAGGGGAACTGCCTACGAGCAGTACTTC.

This clone was found once. The chain is built from TRBV10-3 and TRBJ2-1, with 11 bases aligning to TRBD1. The CDR3 length is 15 residues. CDR1 is ENHRY, CDR2 SYGVKD, per germline. Germline trimming cut 11 bases from V and 7 bases from J; bases unmatched to any gene: 13. CDR3 region: CAADAQDRGQNEQFF. The CDR3 DNA reads as TGTGCCGCGGATGCCCAGGACAGGGGGCAGAATGAGCAGTTCTTC.

The rearrangement uses TRBV6-4 and TRBJ2-3; the match to TRBD2 covers 8 bases. V lost 3 bases to trimming and J lost 0 bases; unmatched junction nucleotides: 2. The CDR3 runs 15 residues. Germline V CDR1 and CDR2: MRHNA, SNTAGT. Written as DNA, the CDR3 is TGTGCCAGCAGTGAGGGCGGGGGGAGCACAGATACGCAGTATTTT. It translates to CASSEGGGSTDTQYF.

This rearrangement joins TRBV15 to TRBJ2-5; D gene unclear. Germline V gene sequence: CDR1 LNHNV, CDR2 YYDKDF (reference sequence). V was pared by 1 base and J by 5 bases, with 8 bases between. The CDR3 sequence is 13 residues long. CDR3 in DNA: TGTGCCACCAGCAGAGCGCGAGAGGAGACCCAGTACTTC. Its translation: CATSRAREETQYF.

This clone was seen a few times. The chain combines TRBV7-9 with TRBJ1-2; D is possibly TRBD1 (6 bases). Trimming left V 0 bases short and J 1 base short, with 12 bases between. The germline V gene has CDR1 SEHNR and CDR2 FQNEAQ (reference sequence). The CDR3 runs to 16 residues. The DNA of the CDR3 is TGTGCCAGCAGCTTAGCGAGCGGGACAAATAACTATGGCTACACCTTC. Protein: CASSLASGTNNYGYTF.

This clone was picked up one time. The J gene is TRBJ1-2, the V gene TRBV6-1; tentatively, D is TRBD1 (6 bases). The germline V gene encodes CDR1 MNHNS and CDR2 SASEGT. The CDR3 length is 12 residues. Between the trimmed V and J ends, which lost 4 bases and 7 bases, there was a span of 10 bases. CDR3 nucleotides: TGTGCCAGCAGTGCCACAGGGCTTGGCTACACCTTC. It translates to CASSATGLGYTF.

CDR3 amino acids: CAISDPTSGGANTQYF. DNA for the CDR3: TGTGCCATCAGTGATCCAACTAGCGGGGGGGCTAATACGCAGTATTTT. The chain has TRBV10-3 and TRBJ2-3; TRBD2 aligns across 13 bases. J lost 7 bases, V lost 3 bases, and 7 bases had no gene match. The CDR3 loop spans 16 amino acids. The germline gives CDR1 ENHRY, CDR2 SYGVKD.

The chain uses TRBV4-1 and TRBJ2-7, with 7 nucleotides matching TRBD2. The trim removed 5 bases at V and 3 bases at J, leaving 7 bases unmatched. The CDR3 is 14 amino acids. CDR1 and CDR2 from the germline V gene are MGHRA and YSYEKL. The CDR3 region has the DNA TGCGCCAGCAGCGCAGCGGGACTCCTCTACGAGCAGTACTTC. The encoded protein is CASSAAGLLYEQYF.

Regarding this clone: One end of the junction fails to match germline, which may point to a read error. The V call is TRBV4-1, the J call TRBJ1-3; weak D call: TRBD1 (5 bases). The CDR3 sequence is 15 residues long. Germline lookup yields CDR1 MGHRA and CDR2 YSYEKL. The CDR3 DNA sequence: TGCGCCAGCAGCGACCGTGGGAGGGGTGGAGACACCATATATTTT. Protein sequence: CASSDRGRGGDTIYF.

V is TRBV5-1 and J is TRBJ1-1; no firm D call. Germline V gene sequence: CDR1 SGHRS, CDR2 YFSETQ. V lost 1 base, J lost 1 base, and 2 bases lay in between. This CDR3 spans 12 amino acids. CDR3 in amino acids: CASSLQNTEAFF. As DNA, the CDR3 is TGCGCCAGCAGCTTGCAGAACACTGAAGCTTTCTTT.

The chain links TRBV6-1 to TRBJ2-4, with 9 bases aligning to TRBD1. Germline V gene data show CDR1 as MNHNS and CDR2 as SASEGT. This CDR3 is built from 15 residues. Unmatched junction bases numbered 8, after V lost 6 bases and J lost 5 bases. CDR3 sequence: CASSRTGEVENIQYF. The CDR3 DNA sequence: TGTGCCAGCAGCCGGACAGGGGAGGTGGAAAACATTCAGTACTTC.

V gene TRBV7-8 combines with J gene TRBJ1-1; TRBD1 aligns across 8 bases. CDR1 is SGHVS, CDR2 FQNEAQ, per germline. This CDR3 has 16 amino acids. V shed 4 bases and J 3 bases; nucleotides not matched to a gene: 10. The CDR3 loop is CASSSHRGMKDTEAFF. CDR3 DNA: TGTGCCAGCAGCTCCCACAGGGGGATGAAGGACACTGAAGCTTTCTTT.

This chain connects TRBV7-3 to TRBJ2-7, with 7 bases aligning to TRBD1. This CDR3 comprises 15 residues. J lost 7 bases, V lost 3 bases, and 12 bases had no gene match. Germline CDR1 and CDR2: SGHTA and FQGTGA. The CDR3 DNA sequence: TGTGCCAGCAGCTTGGACAGGACCTCACCGGGGGAGCAGTACTTC. Translation: CASSLDRTSPGEQYF.

The chain combines TRBV28 with TRBJ1-5; D is unclear. This CDR3 has 15 amino acids. Germline assignment: CDR1 MDHEN and CDR2 SYDVKM. The ends were cut back, 4 bases at V and 2 bases at J, with 12 bases in the middle. CDR3 in amino acids: CASSSEVKGNQPQHF. The CDR3 nucleotides are TGTGCCAGCAGTTCTGAGGTTAAGGGCAATCAGCCCCAGCATTTT.

The sample holds one count of this clone. This sequence joins TRBV18 and TRBJ2-1; TRBD1 might be the D (6 bases). V dropped 7 bases and J dropped 8 bases, with 15 bases sitting between them. The CDR3 extends over 13 amino acids. Germline V CDR1 and CDR2: KGHSH, LQKENI. The CDR3 nucleotides are TGTGCCAGCTTGACAGGAATTGGGTATGAGCAGTTCTTC. Amino acids: CASLTGIGYEQFF.

This chain uses TRBV4-1 with TRBJ2-7; no clear D. The germline V gene encodes CDR1 MGHRA and CDR2 YSYEKL. The ends were cut back, 2 bases at V and 1 base at J, with 9 bases in the middle. This CDR3 is built from 14 residues. The CDR3 DNA reads TGCGCCAGCAGCCAAATAGAGTGGTCCTACGAGCAGTACTTC. This codes for CASSQIEWSYEQYF.

This chain joins TRBV4-2 and TRBJ1-6; TRBD1 aligns across 7 bases. In germline, CDR1 is LGHNA, CDR2 YNFKEQ. The CDR3 has 15 amino acids. V shed 4 bases and J 7 bases; nucleotides not matched to a gene: 7. The CDR3 bases are TGTGCCAGCAGCCCTTATGGACAGGCGAATTCACCCCTCCACTTT. As protein: CASSPYGQANSPLHF.

This chain uses TRBV19 with TRBJ2-3; the match to TRBD2 covers 11 bases. CDR3 length: 16 residues. The V gene's germline CDR1 is LNHDA and CDR2 SQIVND (reference sequence). The V segment lost 7 bases and the J segment 2 bases; nucleotides outside the gene matches: 8. CDR3 residues: CASTPGTSGFTDTQYF. The CDR3 DNA follows: TGTGCCAGTACCCCCGGGACTAGCGGTTTCACAGATACGCAGTATTTT.

The table lists this clone with a few counts. The chain carries TRBV6-1 and TRBJ1-4; 7 nucleotides line up with TRBD1. The junction had 10 bases not matched to a gene; V was cut back by 6 bases and J by 6 bases. The V gene's germline CDR1 is MNHNS and CDR2 SASEGT. CDR3 length equals 15 residues. The CDR3 DNA is TGTGCCAGCAGGATGGCCGGGACAGACCATGAAAAACTGTTTTTT. Protein product: CASRMAGTDHEKLFF.